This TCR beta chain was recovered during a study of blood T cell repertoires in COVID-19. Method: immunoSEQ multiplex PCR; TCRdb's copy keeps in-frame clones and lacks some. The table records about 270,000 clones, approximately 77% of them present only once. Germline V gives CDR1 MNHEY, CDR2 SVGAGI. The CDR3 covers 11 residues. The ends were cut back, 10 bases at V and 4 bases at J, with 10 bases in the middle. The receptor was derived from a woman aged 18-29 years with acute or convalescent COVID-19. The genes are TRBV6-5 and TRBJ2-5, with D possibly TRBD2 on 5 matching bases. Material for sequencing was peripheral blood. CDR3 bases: TGTGCCACCGGGAAGGGAGAGACCCAGTACTTC. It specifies CATGKGETQYF.